The 15 T cell receptor beta chains below were found in one sample sequenced in a study of spatial heterogeneity in lung cancer. Time point in this sample: sample taken at primary tumor resection. Unsorted whole RNA from tumor, nontumor lung or frozen PBMC underwent sequencing. A single record per CDR3 protein comes from TCRdb applying MiXCR to the 5' RACE reads. This sample has over 9,500 distinct CDR3 sequences, with less than 4% found just once. Here the sequenced sample was PBMCs, taken at surgery. These receptors came from a female donor with early-stage non-small cell lung cancer.

Turning to this clonotype: With the library built for alpha chains, this beta chain is off target and its frequency is not meaningful. In nucleotides, the CDR3 is TGTGCCAGCAGCTTGGATCCGGGAGATACGCAGTATTTT. Translating gives CASSLDPGDTQYF. The chain joins TRBV5-6 to TRBJ2-3; D is ambiguous. The V end lost 0 bases, the J end lost 5 bases, and 7 bases lay between the germline ends. CDR3 length: 13 amino acids. The germline V gene encodes CDR1 SGHDT and CDR2 YYEEEE.

Many counts were recorded for this clonotype. This beta chain lies outside the target of a library built for alpha chains; its clone size means little. The rearrangement links TRBV7-8 to TRBJ1-2; D is perhaps TRBD1 (5 bases). The CDR3 spans 16 residues. The germline V gene encodes CDR1 SGHVS and CDR2 FQNEAQ. The V and J ends lost 1 base and 6 bases respectively, with 18 bases between them. CDR3 protein: CASSLEPGMHMNGYTF. In nucleotides, the CDR3 is TGTGCCAGCAGCTTAGAGCCAGGGATGCATATGAATGGCTACACCTTC.

With respect to this clonotype: This beta chain turned up in a library designed for alpha chains; as an off-target read, its abundance says little. The CDR3 DNA sequence: TGTGCCAGCAGTGACCCAGCGGGGGGGCCAGCCTACGAGCAGTACTTC. This gives the protein CASSDPAGGPAYEQYF. The rearrangement uses TRBV25-1 and TRBJ2-7; 10 nucleotides agree with TRBD2. Germline-derived CDR1 and CDR2 are MGHDK and SYGVNS. The J segment lost 2 bases and the V segment lost 3 bases, leaving 7 bases of the junction unmatched. CDR3 length: 16 residues.

This clonotype showed up many times. This beta chain is a stray read from a library made for alpha chains; its abundance is not meaningful. This chain links TRBV5-6 with TRBJ1-5; D possibly corresponds to TRBD1 (6 bases). The CDR3 sequence is 14 residues long. Germline CDR1 reads SGHDT; CDR2 reads YYEEEE. Trimming stripped 3 bases from V and 1 base from J, with 8 bases between. CDR3 region: CASSSQGSNQPQHF. CDR3 coding DNA: TGTGCCAGCAGCTCACAGGGAAGCAATCAGCCCCAGCATTTT.

This clonotype was seen ten or more times. Since the library was made to target alpha chains, this beta chain is a stray read and its abundance is not meaningful. The V call is TRBV20-1, the J call TRBJ1-4; D may be TRBD1 (5 bases). The CDR3 covers 14 residues. Germline loops: CDR1 DFQATT, CDR2 SNEGSKA (reference sequence). Deletions cut 6 bases from V and 2 bases from J, with 13 bases between. This chain's CDR3 is CSAIRYRTNEKLFF. In DNA, the CDR3 is TGCAGTGCAATTAGATACAGGACTAATGAAAAACTGTTTTTT.

There are a few counts of this clonotype. Within a library made for alpha chains, this beta chain is off target, and its count is uninformative. The chain has TRBV13 and TRBJ1-5; tentative D call: TRBD1 (6 bases). Deletions cut 0 bases from V and 6 bases from J, with 9 bases between. CDR3 length: 14 amino acids. Germline CDR1 PRHDT, CDR2 FYEKMQ (reference sequence). CDR3 nucleotide sequence: TGTGCCAGCAGCTTAGGTACAGGGAGTCAGCCCCAGCATTTT. As protein: CASSLGTGSQPQHF. Full variable domain (outside the CDR3, taken from reference TRBV13 and TRBJ1-5): AAGVIQSPRHLIKEKRETATLKCYPIPRHDTVYWYQQGPGQDPQFLISFYEKMQSDKGSIPDRFSAQQFSDYHSELNMSSLELGDSALYFCASSLGTGSQPQHFGDGTRLSIL.

This clonotype was recorded at least ten times. At one of its ends the junction is not consistent with the germline gene, which may arise from a read error. Since it is a stray read in a library aimed at alpha chains, this beta chain has a size that is not meaningful. This chain connects TRBV3-1 to TRBJ2-2; D is undetermined. The CDR3 consists of 15 residues. Germline V gene data show CDR1 as LGHDT and CDR2 as YNNKEL (reference sequence). The CDR3 region has the DNA TGTGCCAGCAGCCAAGAGCTGAGGAACGCCGGGGAGCTGTTTTTT. Protein product: CASSQELRNAGELFF.

This clonotype was counted at least ten times. This beta chain came through as a stray read in a library set up for alpha chains, and its size says little. The V gene is TRBV15, the J gene TRBJ2-3; the match to TRBD1 covers 7 bases. The germline V gene has CDR1 LNHNV and CDR2 YYDKDF (reference sequence). The V and J ends lost 1 base and 0 bases, in that order; junction bases with no gene match: 7. The CDR3 spans 17 residues. In DNA, the CDR3 is TGTGCCACCAGCAGAGTGTCAACAGGGGCTAGCACAGATACGCAGTATTTT. Encoded protein: CATSRVSTGASTDTQYF.

As concerns this clonotype: This may be a read error, as it is one base from a much larger clone. Because this beta chain is a stray read in a library intended to capture alpha chains, its abundance should not be given much weight. CDR3 DNA sequence: TGTGGCAGCAGCCTGGACAGGGAGGCTGAAGCTTTCTTT. This translates into CGSSLDREAEAFF. The chain has TRBV7-9 and TRBJ1-1; 8 nucleotides match TRBD1. Germline V gene data show CDR1 as SEHNR and CDR2 as FQNEAQ (reference sequence). This CDR3 has 13 amino acids.

This clonotype was seen more than once but under ten times. Found in a library prepared for alpha chains, this beta chain is an off-target read, and its abundance has little meaning. The chain combines TRBV2 with TRBJ1-5, with 8 bases lining up with TRBD1. Germline CDR1 is SNHLY and CDR2 is FYNNEI. The CDR3 is 14 residues long. V lost 6 bases and J lost 5; bases outside the gene matches: 6. The CDR3 reads CASSPGQGYQPQHF. As DNA, the CDR3 is TGTGCCAGCAGCCCCGGACAGGGATATCAGCCCCAGCATTTT.

This clonotype occurred many times. This beta chain was picked up by a library intended for alpha chains and is off target, so its count carries little meaning. The chain uses TRBV20-1 and TRBJ1-1, with TRBD1 identical over 8 bases. CDR3 size: 13 residues. The germline V gene has CDR1 DFQATT and CDR2 SNEGSKA (reference sequence). After removal of 5 bases from V and 6 bases from J, the junction contained 8 bases not matched to a gene. In DNA form, the CDR3 reads TGCAGTGCTTTCGGACAGGGCACCTCTGAAGCTTTCTTT. It encodes CSAFGQGTSEAFF.

This clonotype occurred many times. A library prepared for alpha chains yielded this beta chain as an off-target read; its size is of little meaning. The chain carries TRBV10-3 and TRBJ2-5; 8 bases agree with TRBD1. V was pared by 6 bases and J by 6 bases, with 9 bases of the junction left unmatched. Germline values: CDR1 ENHRY, CDR2 SYGVKD. This CDR3 has 14 residues. As DNA, the CDR3 is TGTGCCATCAGCACTATGACAGGGGACCAGACCCAGTACTTC. Amino acids: CAISTMTGDQTQYF.

This clonotype was observed at least ten times. A library prepared for alpha chains yielded this beta chain as an off-target read; its size is of little meaning. The chain uses TRBV5-1 and TRBJ2-7; TRBD2 agrees at 14 bases. V lost 3 bases to trimming and J lost 0 bases; unmatched junction nucleotides: 8. The germline V gene has CDR1 SGHRS and CDR2 YFSETQ. CDR3 length equals 18 residues. The CDR3 loop is CASSSGLAGALGSYEQYF. CDR3 nucleotides: TGCGCCAGCAGCTCGGGACTAGCGGGAGCCCTCGGCTCCTACGAGCAGTACTTC.

This clonotype showed up many times. Found in a library prepared for alpha chains, this beta chain is an off-target read, and its abundance has little meaning. This sequence joins TRBV7-3 and TRBJ2-1; D may be TRBD2 (6 bases). CDR1 and CDR2 (germline): SGHTA, FQGTGA. V was pared by 5 bases and J by 15 bases, with 26 bases between. The CDR3 has 15 residues. CDR3 nucleotides: TGTGCCAGCAGCCCGTCCGCGGCGGGACTCTCAATCCCGTTCTTC. The encoded protein is CASSPSAAGLSIPFF.

Details on this clonotype: This beta chain represents an off-target read in a library built for alpha chains; its size is of limited meaning. The CDR3 loop is CASSAGTGARQPQHF. The CDR3 DNA reads TGTGCCAGCAGCGCCGGGACAGGGGCTAGGCAGCCCCAGCATTTT. V and J are TRBV5-8 and TRBJ1-5, with TRBD1 identical over 10 bases. Germline-derived CDR1 and CDR2 are SGHTS and YDEGEE. The CDR3 spans 15 residues. V lost 4 bases, J lost 7 bases, and 8 bases stayed unmatched.